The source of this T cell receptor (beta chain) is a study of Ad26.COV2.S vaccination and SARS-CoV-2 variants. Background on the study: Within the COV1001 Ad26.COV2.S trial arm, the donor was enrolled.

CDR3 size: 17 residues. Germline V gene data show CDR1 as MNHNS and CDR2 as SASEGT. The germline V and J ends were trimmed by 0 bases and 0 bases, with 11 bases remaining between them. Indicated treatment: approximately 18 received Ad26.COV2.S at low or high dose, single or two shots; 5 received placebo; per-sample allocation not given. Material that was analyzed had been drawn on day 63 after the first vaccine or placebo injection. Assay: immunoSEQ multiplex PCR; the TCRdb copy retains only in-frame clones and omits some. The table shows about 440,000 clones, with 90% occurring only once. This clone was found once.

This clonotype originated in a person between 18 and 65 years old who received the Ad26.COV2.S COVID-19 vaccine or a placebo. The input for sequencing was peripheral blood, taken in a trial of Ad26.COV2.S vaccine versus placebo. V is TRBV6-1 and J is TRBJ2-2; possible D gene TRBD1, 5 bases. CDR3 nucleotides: TGTGCCAGCAGTGAAGCGCCGTACAGGACGAACACCGGGGAGCTGTTTTTT. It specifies CASSEAPYRTNTGELFF.